These T cell receptor beta chains were read from a single sample in a study of T cell changes during pregnancy in multiple sclerosis. TCRdb keeps only in-frame clones here, not all; method: immunoSEQ multiplex PCR. This sample carries fewer than 55,000 clones, 92% of them seen once, and the ten largest clones take more than 0.95%. Sequencing used peripheral blood, obtained after pregnancy. These receptors all stem from a female donor with multiple sclerosis, enrolled in a pregnancy study. The CDR3 runs from the conserved cysteine through the conserved F or W. The order of the fields is V gene, D gene, CDR3 length, J gene, clone size, CDR3 protein, CDR3 DNA. The D gene is left open where the match is weak. Size values are once, few and many counts, or a class for expanded clones, and some rows have none.

TRBV5-5	TRBD1	14	TRBJ2-7	.	CASSPGQGAYEQYF	TGTGCCAGCAGCCCAGGACAGGGGGCTTACGAGCAGTACTTC
TRBV9	TRBD2	17	TRBJ2-5	.	CASSVGGLAGAQETQYF	TGTGCCAGCAGCGTGGGTGGACTAGCGGGGGCACAAGAGACCCAGTACTTC
TRBV18	.	14	TRBJ1-6	.	CASSPGAGNSPLHF	TGTGCCAGCTCCCCCGGTGCGGGGAATTCACCCCTCCACTTT
TRBV6-1	TRBD1	15	TRBJ1-5	.	CASSWTGGFNQPQHF	TGTGCCAGCAGTTGGACAGGGGGTTTCAATCAGCCCCAGCATTTT
TRBV10-3	TRBD1	13	TRBJ1-2	.	CAIRQGAGYGYTF	TGTGCCATCAGGCAGGGGGCGGGCTATGGCTACACCTTC
TRBV11-2	.	14	TRBJ2-1	.	CASSSPPTYNEQFF	TGTGCCAGCAGCTCTCCCCCCACATACAATGAGCAGTTCTTC
TRBV11-2	.	14	TRBJ1-2	.	CASSFGRGDYGYTF	TGTGCCAGCAGCTTCGGGCGGGGGGACTATGGCTACACCTTC
TRBV7-9	TRBD1	18	TRBJ1-6	.	CASSSHRDRATPGPPLHF	TGTGCCAGCAGCTCACACAGGGACAGGGCAACCCCAGGGCCACCCCTCCACTTT
TRBV19	.	15	TRBJ1-5	.	CASKAGESPNQPQHF	TGTGCCAGTAAGGCAGGCGAATCTCCGAATCAGCCCCAGCATTTT
TRBV9	.	14	TRBJ1-1	once	CASSVGGERTEAFF	TGTGCCAGCAGCGTAGGGGGGGAGAGGACTGAAGCTTTCTTT
TRBV19	.	13	TRBJ2-7	.	CASSLGGSYEQYF	TGTGCCAGTAGTCTCGGGGGTTCCTACGAGCAGTACTTC
TRBV13	TRBD1	15	TRBJ2-5	.	CASSPEQGALETQYF	TGTGCCAGCAGCCCAGAACAGGGGGCTTTAGAGACCCAGTACTTC
TRBV7-6	.	12	TRBJ1-1	.	CASSDFGAEAFF	TGTGCCAGCAGTGATTTTGGGGCCGAAGCTTTCTTT
TRBV4-2	TRBD1	15	TRBJ1-2	.	CASSPLTGITSGYTF	TGTGCCAGCAGCCCGCTGACAGGGATAACGAGCGGCTACACCTTC